One sample yielded the 17 T cell receptor beta chains listed below, sequenced in a study of T cell responses to AZD1222 COVID-19 vaccine. The method was immunoSEQ multiplex PCR; TCRdb's version includes in-frame clones alone and lacks a portion of them. The sample carries about 140,000 clones, 85% to 90% recorded once. Material: peripheral blood, obtained on day 0 of AZD1222 vaccination. These TCRs come from an adult in good health.

J is TRBJ1-2 and V is TRBV11-2; possible D gene TRBD1, 5 bases. Between the trimmed V and J ends, which lost 4 bases and 8 bases, there was a span of 11 bases. The germline V gene encodes CDR1 SGHAT and CDR2 FQNNGV. This CDR3 region has 12 residues. This chain's CDR3 is CASSWGGSGYTF. Written as DNA, the CDR3 is TGTGCCAGCAGCTGGGGGGGGAGCGGCTACACCTTC.

This chain's CDR3 is CASTRDRAYEQYF. CDR3 nucleotide sequence: TGTGCCAGCACCCGGGACAGGGCTTACGAGCAGTACTTC. The V and J genes are TRBV2 and TRBJ2-7, with 9 nucleotides matching TRBD1. The CDR3 loop spans 13 amino acids. After removal of 7 bases from V and 4 bases from J, the junction contained 5 bases not matched to a gene. Germline CDR1 SNHLY, CDR2 FYNNEI.

The chain joins TRBV15 to TRBJ1-2; D not certain. The germline V and J ends were trimmed by 10 bases and 3 bases, with 12 bases remaining between them. The CDR3 spans 12 residues. Looked up from germline, CDR1 is LNHNV and CDR2 is YYDKDF (reference sequence). CDR3 amino acids: CAISWSYYGYTF. The DNA for the CDR3 is TGTGCCATTTCTTGGTCCTACTATGGCTACACCTTC.

This chain uses TRBV29-1 with TRBJ2-1; D remains ambiguous. V gave up 4 bases and J gave up 7 bases, with 8 bases separating them. The CDR3 sequence is 11 residues long. CDR1 is SQVTM, CDR2 ANQGSEA, per germline. CDR3 DNA sequence: TGCAGCGTTGGGCAGGTGAATGAGCAGTTCTTC. Translated, it gives CSVGQVNEQFF.

The chain uses TRBV7-2 and TRBJ2-7; 7 bases are a match to TRBD2. Germline lookup yields CDR1 SGHTA and CDR2 FQGNSA. The CDR3 is 13 amino acids. V was pared by 1 base and J by 6 bases, with 3 bases of the junction left unmatched. The CDR3 DNA reads TGTGCCAGCAGCTTAGGGACTAGGTTCGAGCAGTACTTC. It specifies CASSLGTRFEQYF.

Only a few counts were recorded for this clone. The chain employs TRBV24-1 and TRBJ1-2; D gene unclear. The length of the CDR3 is 12 residues. V lost 5 bases to trimming and J lost 4 bases, with 7 bases between them. CDR1 is KGHDR and CDR2 is SFDVKD in the germline V gene. CDR3 nucleotide sequence: TGTGCCACCAGTGCGGAAGGCTATGGCTACACCTTC. As protein: CATSAEGYGYTF.

This chain joins TRBV25-1 and TRBJ1-2; 9 bases are shared with TRBD1. With V trimmed by 1 base and J by 6 bases, 6 bases remained unmatched. This CDR3 is built from 15 residues. Germline lookup yields CDR1 MGHDK and CDR2 SYGVNS. CDR3 coding DNA: TGTGCCAGCAGTGAATTTGGGGACAGGGCTGATGGCTACACCTTC. Translating gives CASSEFGDRADGYTF.

This chain joins TRBV3-1 (or the pseudogene TRBV3-2) and TRBJ2-7; 7 bases fit TRBD2. Germline CDR1 and CDR2: LGHDT and YNNKEL (reference sequence). V was clipped by 1 base and J by 3 bases; unmatched bases: 6. The CDR3 loop spans 15 amino acids. The CDR3 nucleotides read TGTGCCAGCAGCCAAGGGTTCTCGGGGGGCTACGAGCAGTACTTC. Translation gives CASSQGFSGGYEQYF.

The rearrangement uses TRBV7-2 and TRBJ1-2; 7 positions agree with TRBD1. The CDR3 is 14 residues long. Germline trimming cut 3 bases from V and 4 bases from J; bases unmatched to any gene: 5. Per the germline V gene, CDR1 is SGHTA and CDR2 is FQGNSA. CDR3 bases: TGTGCCAGCAGCTTCCAACAGGGGCCCTATGGCTACACCTTC. As protein: CASSFQQGPYGYTF.

The chain joins TRBV5-1 to TRBJ2-1; no clear D. Germline-derived CDR1 and CDR2 are SGHRS and YFSETQ. V shed 0 bases and J shed 3 bases, with 7 bases lying between them. The CDR3 has 14 amino acids. This CDR3 is CASSLGAVYNEQFF. CDR3 bases: TGCGCCAGCAGCTTGGGAGCAGTCTACAATGAGCAGTTCTTC.

The chain carries TRBV30 and TRBJ1-2, with TRBD1 matching 7 bases. Germline assignment: CDR1 GTSNPN and CDR2 SVGIG (reference sequence). Losses at the gene ends were 1 base for V and 8 bases for J; bases not matched to a gene: 10. The CDR3 loop spans 14 amino acids. CDR3 sequence reads: CAWSALQGSGGYTF. DNA for the CDR3: TGTGCCTGGAGTGCCCTACAGGGGAGTGGAGGCTACACCTTC.

The chain recombines TRBV28 with TRBJ1-1; 9 nucleotides match TRBD1. Trimming removed 6 bases from V and 6 bases from J; junction bases left unmatched: 14. Per germline, CDR1 MDHEN and CDR2 SYDVKM. The CDR3 is 16 amino acids. CDR3 in amino acids: CASRQPGQGSNSEAFF. As DNA, the CDR3 is TGTGCCAGCAGACAACCGGGACAGGGAAGTAACTCTGAAGCTTTCTTT.

The chain is built from TRBV7-8 and TRBJ1-2; D is undetermined. Trimming removed 1 base at V and 10 bases at J, with 16 bases between. The CDR3 is made up of 14 amino acids. Germline assignment: CDR1 SGHVS and CDR2 FQNEAQ. The CDR3 DNA is TGTGCCAGCAGCTTAGTTCTGGGCGTACGAGACTACACCTTC. As protein: CASSLVLGVRDYTF.

The genes are TRBV24-1 and TRBJ1-2; D call uncertain. This CDR3 is 14 amino acids long. V lost 1 base to trimming and J lost 4 bases, with 9 bases between them. Germline V gene data show CDR1 as KGHDR and CDR2 as SFDVKD. CDR3: CATSDFGVLYGYTF. CDR3 bases: TGTGCCACCAGTGATTTTGGGGTACTCTATGGCTACACCTTC.

CDR3 protein: CASTTGTSIEETQYF. In nucleotides, the CDR3 is TGTGCCAGCACCACCGGGACTAGCATAGAAGAGACCCAGTACTTC. This chain joins TRBV28 and TRBJ2-5; 9 bases are a match to TRBD2. This CDR3 comprises 15 residues. Losses at the gene ends were 7 bases for V and 3 bases for J; bases not matched to a gene: 9. Per germline, CDR1 MDHEN and CDR2 SYDVKM.

The chain has TRBV4-1 and TRBJ2-3; a possible D gene is TRBD2 (5 bases). Trimming removed 4 bases at V and 5 bases at J, with 16 bases between. Germline values: CDR1 MGHRA, CDR2 YSYEKL. This CDR3 spans 15 amino acids. In DNA, the CDR3 is TGCGCCAGCAGCCTAACGGGATCAGCCCAAGATACGCAGTATTTT. It translates to CASSLTGSAQDTQYF.

V gene TRBV2 combines with J gene TRBJ2-7, with 7 bases matching TRBD1. CDR3 length: 12 residues. Germline CDR1 SNHLY, CDR2 FYNNEI. V gave up 10 bases and J gave up 1 base; unmatched junction bases: 4. The CDR3 DNA reads TGTGCCATCACAGGGGTATCCTACGAGCAGTACTTC. This encodes CAITGVSYEQYF. The full variable domain, rest sourced from reference TRBV2 and TRBJ2-7, is EPEVTQTPSHQVTQMGQEVILRCVPISNHLYFYWYRQILGQKVEFLVSFYNNEISEKSEIFDDQFSVERPDGSNFTLKIRSTKLEDSAMYFCAITGVSYEQYFGPGTRLTVT.